This T cell receptor (beta chain) came from a study of blood T cell repertoires in COVID-19. Study at large: Samples representing acute and convalescent COVID-19 were sourced from the United States, Italy and Spain. From T cells, B-cell-depleted T cells, or PBMCs came the material, which was cDNA or gDNA.

Per the original methods: Estimation of nucleated cell counts was performed using reference gene primer amplification. Measured with immunoSEQ multiplex PCR; TCRdb has only the in-frame clones, and not every one. V, J and clone size reflect that table, while D and trimming were determined from the DNA. The sample contains tens of thousands of clones, roughly 80% of which appear only once. Germline-derived CDR1 and CDR2 are SGHTA and FQGNSA. CDR3 length equals 15 residues. Trimming took off 1 base at V and 4 bases at J, with 14 bases between the two ends. The gene calls are TRBV7-2 and TRBJ2-7; D possibly corresponds to TRBD2 (5 bases). The sample comprised peripheral blood. The clonotype comes from a man in his 70s with active COVID-19. The DNA of the CDR3 is TGTGCCAGCAGCTTAGATATCGGGAAGGTGTACGAGCAGTACTTC. Translating gives CASSLDIGKVYEQYF. Supplemented by reference TRBV7-2 and TRBJ2-7, the full variable domain reads GAGVSQSPSNKVTEKGKDVELRCDPISGHTALYWYRQSLGQGLEFLIYFQGNSAPDKSGLPSDRFSAERTGGSVSTLTIQRTQQEDSAVYLCASSLDIGKVYEQYFGPGTRLTVT.